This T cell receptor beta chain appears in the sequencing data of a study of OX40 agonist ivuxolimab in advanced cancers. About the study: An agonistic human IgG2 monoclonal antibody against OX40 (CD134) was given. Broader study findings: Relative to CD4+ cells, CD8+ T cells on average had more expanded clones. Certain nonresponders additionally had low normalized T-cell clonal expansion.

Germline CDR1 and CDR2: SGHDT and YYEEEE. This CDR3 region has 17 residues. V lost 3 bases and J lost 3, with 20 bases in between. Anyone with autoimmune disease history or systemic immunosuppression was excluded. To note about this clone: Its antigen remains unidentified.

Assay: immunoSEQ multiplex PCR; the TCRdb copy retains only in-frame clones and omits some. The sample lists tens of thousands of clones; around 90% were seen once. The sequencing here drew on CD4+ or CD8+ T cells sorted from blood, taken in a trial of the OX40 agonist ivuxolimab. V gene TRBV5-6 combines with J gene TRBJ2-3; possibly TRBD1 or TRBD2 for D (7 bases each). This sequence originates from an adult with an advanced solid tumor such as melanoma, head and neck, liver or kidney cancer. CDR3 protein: CASSSGGRGEVTDTQYF. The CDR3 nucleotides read TGTGCCAGCAGCTCGGGAGGCAGGGGGGAGGTGACAGATACGCAGTATTTT.